This T cell receptor beta chain was found in a study of cytomegalovirus exposure and HLA in healthy donors. A single count supports this clone. V lost 3 bases and J 5 bases, leaving 18 bases between the germline ends. From germline, CDR1 is LNHDA and CDR2 SQIVND (reference sequence). This CDR3 region has 16 residues. Profiled with immunoSEQ multiplex PCR; TCRdb holds only in-frame clones, not every one. The repertoire has around 180,000 clones, about 84% of them found once; the top ten carry about 1.6%. J is TRBJ2-3 and V is TRBV19, with D possibly TRBD1 on 5 matching bases. Sequences were obtained from PBMCs. This TCR came from a young woman in good health and CMV-seronegative. The CDR3 nucleotides read TGTGCCAGTAGTATTACAGGAACCTTTGGACAAGATACGCAGTATTTT. Amino acids: CASSITGTFGQDTQYF.